A selection of T cell receptor beta chains follows, all from one sample in a study of blood T cell repertoires in COVID-19. Libraries were prepared by immunoSEQ multiplex PCR; TCRdb keeps only in-frame clonotypes and omits some of them. This table holds around 250,000 clones, around four fifths found once. Sequences were obtained from PBMCs or T cells enriched from blood (not recorded which). Receptors originate from a man aged 25-45 years with acute COVID-19. The CDR3 runs from the conserved cysteine through the conserved F or W. Fields, in order: J gene, V gene, clone size, D gene, CDR3 protein, CDR3 DNA. A D gene is named only where the DNA matches it firmly. Some rows mark clone size as missing; the rest say once, few, many or name a class of expanded clone.

>TRBJ1-5|TRBV24-1|.|TRBD1
CATSGDRGINQPQHF
TGTGCCACCAGTGGCGACAGGGGGATCAATCAGCCCCAGCATTTT
>TRBJ1-2|TRBV7-3|.|.
CASSSTAYVDYGYTF
TGTGCCAGCAGCTCCACCGCCTATGTCGACTATGGCTACACCTTC
>TRBJ2-2|TRBV30|.|TRBD2
CAWNPGSGRPGELFF
TGTGCCTGGAATCCGGGTAGCGGGAGACCCGGGGAGCTGTTTTTT
>TRBJ1-2|TRBV5-8|.|.
CASSWGTPNGYTF
TGTGCCAGCAGCTGGGGGACACCCAACGGCTACACCTTC
>TRBJ2-1|TRBV3-1/TRBV3-2|few|TRBD2
CASSQRGGAGINEQFF
TGTGCCAGCAGCCAAAGGGGTGGAGCGGGAATAAATGAGCAGTTCTTC
>TRBJ2-1|TRBV11-2|.|.
CASTLISSYNEQFF
TGTGCCAGCACCCTAATTAGCTCCTACAATGAGCAGTTCTTC
>TRBJ1-2|TRBV2|.|.
CASSGQDTYGYTF
TGTGCCAGCAGTGGGCAGGACACTTATGGCTACACCTTC
>TRBJ2-3|TRBV6-5|.|.
CATALNRGREEQYF
TGTGCCACCGCCCTAAACAGGGGCAGGGAGGAACAGTATTTT
>TRBJ2-5|TRBV5-1|.|TRBD1
CASSRTGSQETQYF
TGCGCCAGCAGTCGGACAGGGTCCCAAGAGACCCAGTACTTC
>TRBJ1-2|TRBV13|.|.
CASSSRGLMNGYTF
TGTGCCAGCAGCTCACGCGGGCTGATGAATGGCTACACCTTC
>TRBJ1-1|TRBV11-2|.|TRBD1
CASSSLQGANEAFF
TGTGCCAGCAGCTCATTACAGGGGGCGAATGAAGCTTTCTTT
>TRBJ1-2|TRBV18|.|TRBD1
CASSPDRGVGGYTF
TGTGCCAGCTCACCCGACAGGGGAGTCGGCGGCTACACCTTC
>TRBJ2-5|TRBV19|.|.
CASSPTPGQRQETQYF
TGTGCCAGTAGTCCCACCCCCGGCCAGCGGCAAGAGACCCAGTACTTC
>TRBJ1-5|TRBV28|.|.
CASSIGRGWQPQHF
TGTGCCAGCAGCATCGGGCGGGGGTGGCAGCCCCAGCATTTT